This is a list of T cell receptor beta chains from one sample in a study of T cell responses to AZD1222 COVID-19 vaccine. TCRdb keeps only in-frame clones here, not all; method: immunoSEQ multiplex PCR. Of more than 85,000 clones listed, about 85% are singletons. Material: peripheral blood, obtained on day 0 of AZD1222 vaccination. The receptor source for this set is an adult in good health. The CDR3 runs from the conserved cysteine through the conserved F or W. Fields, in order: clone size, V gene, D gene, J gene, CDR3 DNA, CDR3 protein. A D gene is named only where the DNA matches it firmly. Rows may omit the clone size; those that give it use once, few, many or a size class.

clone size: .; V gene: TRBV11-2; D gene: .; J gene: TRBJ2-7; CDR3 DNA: TGTGCCAGCAGCTTACCCAGTGCGGGGGCCTACTACGAGCAGTACTTC; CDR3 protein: CASSLPSAGAYYEQYF
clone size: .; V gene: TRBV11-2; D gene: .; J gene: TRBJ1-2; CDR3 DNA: TGTGCCAGCAGCTTAGATCGGAAGGGCTACTATGGCTACACCTTC; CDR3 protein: CASSLDRKGYYGYTF
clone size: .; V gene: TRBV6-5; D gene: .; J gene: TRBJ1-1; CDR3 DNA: TGTGCCAGCAGTTACGGGTCAGGTGAAGCTTTCTTT; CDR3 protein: CASSYGSGEAFF
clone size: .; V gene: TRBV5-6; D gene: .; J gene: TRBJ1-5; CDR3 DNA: TGTGCCAGCAGCTTGGGTGGGGTGACTCAGCCCCAGCATTTT; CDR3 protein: CASSLGGVTQPQHF
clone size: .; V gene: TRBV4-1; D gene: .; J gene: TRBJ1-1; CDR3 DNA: TGCGCCAGCAGCTTGATAATGCGGGGAGGTACTGAAGCTTTCTTT; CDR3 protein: CASSLIMRGGTEAFF
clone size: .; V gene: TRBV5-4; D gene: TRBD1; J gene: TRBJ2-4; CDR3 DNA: TGTGCCAGCAGCTTCGGGGACAGGGGAAAAAACATTCAGTACTTC; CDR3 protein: CASSFGDRGKNIQYF
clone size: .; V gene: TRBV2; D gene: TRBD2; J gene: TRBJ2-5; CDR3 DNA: TGTGCCAGCAGCCATGGACTAGCGGGGGGGCAGAGGGAGACCCAGTACTTC; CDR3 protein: CASSHGLAGGQRETQYF
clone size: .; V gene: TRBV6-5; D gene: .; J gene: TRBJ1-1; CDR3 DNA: TGTGCCAGCCGGCGCGGGGGGCCCACTGAAGCTTTCTTT; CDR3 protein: CASRRGGPTEAFF
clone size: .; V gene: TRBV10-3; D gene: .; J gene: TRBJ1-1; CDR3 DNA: TGTGCCATCAGTGAGTCGGAAGGGACTAACACTGAAGCTTTCTTT; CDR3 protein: CAISESEGTNTEAFF
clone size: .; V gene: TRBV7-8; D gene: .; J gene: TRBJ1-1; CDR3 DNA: TGTGCCAGCAGCCCCCAGACACCATTGGGCACTGAAGCTTTCTTT; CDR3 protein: CASSPQTPLGTEAFF
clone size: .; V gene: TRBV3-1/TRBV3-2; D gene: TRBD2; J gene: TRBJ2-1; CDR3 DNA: TGTGCCAGCAGCCAAGCCCTGGGACTAGCGGGTAGGAATGAGCAGTTCTTC; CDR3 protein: CASSQALGLAGRNEQFF
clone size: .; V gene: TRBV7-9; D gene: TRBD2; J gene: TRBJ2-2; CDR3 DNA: TGTGCCAGCAGCTCAAGGGGGTCTCCGGGACTAGAAGACACCGGGGAGCTGTTTTTT; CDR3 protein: CASSSRGSPGLEDTGELFF
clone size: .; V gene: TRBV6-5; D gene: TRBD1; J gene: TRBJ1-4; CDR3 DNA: TGTGCCAGCAGTTACGGGACAGGGAGGGATGAAAAACTGTTTTTT; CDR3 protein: CASSYGTGRDEKLFF
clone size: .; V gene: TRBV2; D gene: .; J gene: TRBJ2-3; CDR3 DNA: TGTGCCAGCAGTGTTGTCCAGGGAACGCAGTATTTT; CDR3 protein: CASSVVQGTQYF
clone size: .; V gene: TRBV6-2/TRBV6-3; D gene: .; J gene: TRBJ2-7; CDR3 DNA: TGTGCCAGCAGTTTGGTGGGCTCCGAGCAGTACTTC; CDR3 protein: CASSLVGSEQYF
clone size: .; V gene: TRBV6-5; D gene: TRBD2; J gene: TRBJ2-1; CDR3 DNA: TGTGCCAGCAGCTTCGGACTAGCGGGAGGGCGCGAGCAGTTCTTC; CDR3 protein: CASSFGLAGGREQFF
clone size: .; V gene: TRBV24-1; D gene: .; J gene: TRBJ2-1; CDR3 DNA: TGTGCCACCAGTGATCCCCAGGGGAATAGTTACAATGAGCAGTTCTTC; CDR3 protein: CATSDPQGNSYNEQFF
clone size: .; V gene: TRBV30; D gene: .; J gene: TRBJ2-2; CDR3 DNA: TGTGCCTGGAGTAGTGGGGTCCACACCGGGGAGCTGTTTTTT; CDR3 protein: CAWSSGVHTGELFF
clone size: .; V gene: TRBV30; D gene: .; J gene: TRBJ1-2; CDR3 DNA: TGTGCCTGGACGGCAGCCGCAGGCCTTGGCTACACCTTC; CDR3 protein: CAWTAAAGLGYTF
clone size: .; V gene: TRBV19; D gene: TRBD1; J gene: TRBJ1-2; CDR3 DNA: TGTGCCAGTAGTATAACAACAGGGGGCTATGGCTACACCTTC; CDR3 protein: CASSITTGGYGYTF
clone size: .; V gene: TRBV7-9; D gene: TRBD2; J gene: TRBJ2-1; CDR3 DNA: TGTGCCAGCAGCGACGTTAAGGGGACTAGTAATGAGCAGTTCTTC; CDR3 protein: CASSDVKGTSNEQFF
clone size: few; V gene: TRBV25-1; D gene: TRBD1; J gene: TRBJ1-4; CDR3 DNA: TGTGCCAGCAGACCAGACAGGGGGGGATTTGAAAAACTGTTTTTT; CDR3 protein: CASRPDRGGFEKLFF
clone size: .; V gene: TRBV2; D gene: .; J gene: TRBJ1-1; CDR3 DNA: TGTGCCAGCAGTGAGGGGAGGGTGGCTTTCTTT; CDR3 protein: CASSEGRVAFF
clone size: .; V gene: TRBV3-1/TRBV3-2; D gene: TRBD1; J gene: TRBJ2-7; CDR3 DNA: TGTGCCAGCAGCCAATCCCGACGCGCAGGGGGATTGGACGAGCAGTACTTC; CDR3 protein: CASSQSRRAGGLDEQYF
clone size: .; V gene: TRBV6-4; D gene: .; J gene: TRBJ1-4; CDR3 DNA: TGTGCCAGCAGTGTAAGCGTTAATGAAAAACTGTTTTTT; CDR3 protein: CASSVSVNEKLFF
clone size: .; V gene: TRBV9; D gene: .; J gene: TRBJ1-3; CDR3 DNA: TGTGCCAGCAGTACCCCTTCGAGGCCAAACACCATATATTTT; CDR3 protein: CASSTPSRPNTIYF
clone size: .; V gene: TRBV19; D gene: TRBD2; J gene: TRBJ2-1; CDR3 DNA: TGTGCCAGTAGTAGCGGGAGCTCCTACAATGAGCAGTTCTTC; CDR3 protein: CASSSGSSYNEQFF
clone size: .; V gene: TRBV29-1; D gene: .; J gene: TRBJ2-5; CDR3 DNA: TGCAGCGTTGAAGGTAGTACGGGTCAAGAGACCCAGTACTTC; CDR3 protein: CSVEGSTGQETQYF
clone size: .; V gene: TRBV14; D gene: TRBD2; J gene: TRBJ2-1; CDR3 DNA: TGTGCCAGCAGCCGCGGGGGGAACAGCTACAATGAGCAGTTCTTC; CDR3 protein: CASSRGGNSYNEQFF
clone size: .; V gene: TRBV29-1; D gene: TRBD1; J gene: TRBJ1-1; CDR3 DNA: TGCAGCGTCTTACCGCAGGGGGCAGTTGGGGCTTTCTTT; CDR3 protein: CSVLPQGAVGAFF
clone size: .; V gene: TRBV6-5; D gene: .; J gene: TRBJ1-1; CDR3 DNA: TGTGCCAGCAGTTACTTCGGGGGCCAACTGTCTGAAGCTTTCTTT; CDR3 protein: CASSYFGGQLSEAFF
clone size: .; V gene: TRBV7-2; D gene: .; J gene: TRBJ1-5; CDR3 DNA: TGTGCCAGCAGCTTAGGGGACATCAATCAGCCCCAGCATTTT; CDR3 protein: CASSLGDINQPQHF
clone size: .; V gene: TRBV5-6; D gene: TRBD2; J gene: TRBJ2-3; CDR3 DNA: TGTGCCAGCAGCCTAAAGCTTCTAGCGGCAGCTGATACGCAGTATTTT; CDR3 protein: CASSLKLLAAADTQYF
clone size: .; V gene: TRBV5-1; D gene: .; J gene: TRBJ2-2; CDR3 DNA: TGCGCCAGCAGCTGGCAGGGAGGAGACACCGGGGAGCTGTTTTTT; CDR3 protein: CASSWQGGDTGELFF
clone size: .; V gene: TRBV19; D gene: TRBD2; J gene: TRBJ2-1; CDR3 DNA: TGTGCCAGTAGTATAGTCGCGGGAGGCTCCCCCCTGGAGCAGTTCTTC; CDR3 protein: CASSIVAGGSPLEQFF
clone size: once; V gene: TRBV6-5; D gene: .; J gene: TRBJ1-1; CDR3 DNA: TGTGCCAGCAGACCGGACTCGATGAACACTGAAGCTTTCTTT; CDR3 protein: CASRPDSMNTEAFF
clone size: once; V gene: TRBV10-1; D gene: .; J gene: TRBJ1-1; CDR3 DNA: TGCGCCAGCAGTGATCCGGGCCTTGAAGCTTTCTTT; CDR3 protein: CASSDPGLEAFF
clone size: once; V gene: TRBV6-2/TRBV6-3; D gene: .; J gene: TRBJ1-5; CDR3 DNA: TGTGCCAGCAGCCAATCCCCCTATAGCAATCAGCCCCAGCATTTT; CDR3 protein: CASSQSPYSNQPQHF
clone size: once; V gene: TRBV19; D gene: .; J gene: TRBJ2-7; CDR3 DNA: TGTGCCAGTAGTACCCCCGGCCAGTCCTACGAGCAGTACTTC; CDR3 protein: CASSTPGQSYEQYF
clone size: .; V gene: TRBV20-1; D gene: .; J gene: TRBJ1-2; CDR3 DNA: TGCAGTGCTAGTGCCCGGCTGGTGGGCTATGGCTACACCTTC; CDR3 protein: CSASARLVGYGYTF
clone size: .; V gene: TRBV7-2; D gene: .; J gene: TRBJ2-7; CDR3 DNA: TGTGCCAGCAGCTTAGGTCCGAACTACGAGCAGTACTTC; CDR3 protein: CASSLGPNYEQYF
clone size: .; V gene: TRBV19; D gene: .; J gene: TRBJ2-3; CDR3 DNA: TGTGCCAGTAGTAAGGGGTTTAGCCCAGATACGCAGTATTTT; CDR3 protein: CASSKGFSPDTQYF
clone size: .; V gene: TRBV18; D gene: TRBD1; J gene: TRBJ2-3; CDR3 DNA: TGTGCCAGCTCATACACAGGGGTCACAGATACGCAGTATTTT; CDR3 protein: CASSYTGVTDTQYF
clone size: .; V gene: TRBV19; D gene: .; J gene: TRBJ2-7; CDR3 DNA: TGTGCCAGTAGTATGGGAACCTACGAGCAGTACTTC; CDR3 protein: CASSMGTYEQYF
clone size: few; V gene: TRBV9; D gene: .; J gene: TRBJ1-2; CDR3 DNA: TGTGCCAGCAGCTTAAAGGACGGTTTCCTCACCTTC; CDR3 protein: CASSLKDGFLTF
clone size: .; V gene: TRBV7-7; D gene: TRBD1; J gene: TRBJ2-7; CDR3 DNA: TGTGCCAGCAGCTCCGGGACAGATTACGAGCAATACTTC; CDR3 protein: CASSSGTDYEQYF
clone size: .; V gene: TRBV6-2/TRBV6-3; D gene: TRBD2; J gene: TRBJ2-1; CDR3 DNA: TGTGCCAGCAGTTACGGGGGGGGCTCCTACAATGAGCAGTTCTTC; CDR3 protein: CASSYGGGSYNEQFF
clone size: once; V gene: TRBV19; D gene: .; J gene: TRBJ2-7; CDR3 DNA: TGTGCCAGTAGTTTCTCCAGGGGACTCTCCTACGAGCAGTACTTC; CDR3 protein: CASSFSRGLSYEQYF
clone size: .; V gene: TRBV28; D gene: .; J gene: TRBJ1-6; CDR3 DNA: TGTGCCAGCAGTTTACTGACTAATTCACCCCTCCACTTT; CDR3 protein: CASSLLTNSPLHF